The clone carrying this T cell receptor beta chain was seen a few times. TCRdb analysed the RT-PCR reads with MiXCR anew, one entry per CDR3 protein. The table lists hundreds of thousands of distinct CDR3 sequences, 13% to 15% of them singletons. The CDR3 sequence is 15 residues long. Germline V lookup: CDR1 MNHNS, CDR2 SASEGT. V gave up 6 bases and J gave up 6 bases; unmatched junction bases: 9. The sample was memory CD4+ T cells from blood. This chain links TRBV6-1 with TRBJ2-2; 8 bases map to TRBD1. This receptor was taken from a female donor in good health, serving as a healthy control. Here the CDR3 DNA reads TGTGCCAGCAGAGTATCAGGGGGCGCCGCCGGGGAGCTGTTTTTT. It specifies CASRVSGGAAGELFF.